What follows are 20 T cell receptor beta chains derived from one specimen sequenced in a study of T cell changes during pregnancy in multiple sclerosis. Measured with immunoSEQ multiplex PCR; TCRdb has only the in-frame clones, and not every one. The sample includes about 20,000 clones, about 87% of them seen just once. Sequenced here: CD8+ T cells from peripheral blood mononuclear cells, sampled in the third trimester of pregnancy. These receptor sequences come from a female donor in good health, enrolled as a control in a pregnancy study.

CDR3 protein: CASSPGSGSYEQYF. The CDR3 DNA sequence: TGTGCCAGCAGTCCGGGATCGGGCAGCTACGAGCAGTACTTC. The chain recombines TRBV27 with TRBJ2-7, with a tentative D call TRBD2 (5 bases). The CDR3 runs 14 residues. Trimming stripped 5 bases from V and 3 bases from J, with 14 bases between. Germline loops: CDR1 MNHEY, CDR2 SMNVEV (reference sequence).

Here the CDR3 reads CASSVSGTSDYEQYF. The CDR3 DNA is TGTGCCAGCAGCGTCTCCGGGACTAGTGACTACGAGCAGTACTTC. The chain has TRBV9 and TRBJ2-7; 8 bases match TRBD2. The CDR3 runs to 15 residues. After removal of 2 bases from V and 3 bases from J, the junction contained 7 bases not matched to a gene. CDR1 and CDR2 from the germline V gene are SGDLS and YYNGEE.

In DNA form, the CDR3 reads TGTGCCACCAGCAGACCGACAGGACACAGGGACAATCAGCCCCAGCATTTT. It codes for CATSRPTGHRDNQPQHF. This chain uses TRBV15 with TRBJ1-5; possible D gene TRBD1, 6 bases. Germline V gene lookup returns CDR1 LNHNV and CDR2 YYDKDF (reference sequence). The V end lost 2 bases, the J end lost 3 bases, and 17 bases lay between the germline ends. This CDR3 contains 17 residues.

With regard to this clone: The junction departs from the called germline gene at one end, perhaps through a read error. This chain connects TRBV6-6 to TRBJ2-2; D remains unclear. The germline V gene encodes CDR1 MNHNY and CDR2 SVGAGI (reference sequence). The length of the CDR3 is 13 residues. The chain's CDR3 is CAISSHLTGELFF. For the CDR3, the DNA is TGTGCCATCAGTTCCCACTTGACCGGGGAGCTGTTTTTT.

The V and J genes are TRBV6-1 and TRBJ2-7; D is undetermined. Germline lookup yields CDR1 MNHNS and CDR2 SASEGT. This CDR3 comprises 14 residues. V lost 1 base to trimming and J lost 0 bases, with 7 bases between them. The CDR3 DNA is TGTGCCAGCAGTGAAGGCAGAAGCTCCTACGAGCAGTACTTC. Its protein is CASSEGRSSYEQYF.

The CDR3 DNA follows: TGTGCTAGTGGTTTAGGCAGGGGAAGATCTGGCTACACCTTC. Amino acids: CASGLGRGRSGYTF. The rearrangement uses TRBV12-5 and TRBJ1-2; the D gene is possibly TRBD1 (6 bases). This CDR3 has 14 amino acids. Germline-derived CDR1 and CDR2 are LGHNT and FRNRAP. V lost 3 bases, J lost 7 bases, and 15 bases lay in between.

V gene TRBV13 combines with J gene TRBJ2-3, with 8 bases identical to TRBD2. Looked up from germline, CDR1 is PRHDT and CDR2 is FYEKMQ (reference sequence). The trim removed 11 bases at V and 2 bases at J, leaving 15 bases unmatched. The CDR3 covers 16 residues. CDR3 loop: CASWGVSGKPTDTQYF. In DNA form, the CDR3 reads TGTGCCTCCTGGGGGGTTAGCGGGAAGCCCACAGATACGCAGTATTTT. Using reference TRBV13 and TRBJ2-3 for the parts outside the CDR3, the full variable domain is AAGVIQSPRHLIKEKRETATLKCYPIPRHDTVYWYQQGPGQDPQFLISFYEKMQSDKGSIPDRFSAQQFSDYHSELNMSSLELGDSALYFCASWGVSGKPTDTQYFGPGTRLTVL.

The CDR3 here is CASSPDTLQEAFF. CDR3 nucleotides: TGCGCCAGCAGTCCCGACACCCTACAGGAAGCTTTCTTT. V gene TRBV5-1 combines with J gene TRBJ1-1; no definite D call. Trimming removed 5 bases from V and 8 bases from J, with 16 bases in between. Germline-derived CDR1 and CDR2 are SGHRS and YFSETQ. The CDR3 is made up of 13 amino acids.

Here the CDR3 DNA reads TGTGCCAGCAGTGAATCCCGGACTAGCGGGAGCTTCACCGGGGAGCTGTTTTTT. Translation: CASSESRTSGSFTGELFF. The gene calls are TRBV25-1 and TRBJ2-2; 13 bases match TRBD2. The J segment lost 4 bases and the V segment lost 1 base, leaving 6 bases of the junction unmatched. The CDR3 covers 18 residues. Germline lookup yields CDR1 MGHDK and CDR2 SYGVNS.

V gene TRBV7-9 combines with J gene TRBJ2-5, with 8 bases lining up with TRBD2. The CDR3 extends over 16 amino acids. V dropped 3 bases and J dropped 11; count of bases not matched to a gene: 17. CDR1 SEHNR and CDR2 FQNEAQ come from the germline V gene (reference sequence). The CDR3 DNA reads as TGTGCCAGCAGCTTCTCTAATGGACTAGCACCACATCAACAGTACTTC. Amino acids: CASSFSNGLAPHQQYF. Filled out from reference TRBV7-9 and TRBJ2-5, the complete variable domain reads DTGVSQNPRHKITKRGQNVTFRCDPISEHNRLYWYRQTLGQGPEFLTYFQNEAQLEKSRLLSDRFSAERPKGSFSTLEIQRTEQGDSAMYLCASSFSNGLAPHQQYFGPGTRLLVL.

The chain links TRBV30 to TRBJ1-6; TRBD1 is a possible D gene (5 bases). Looked up from germline, CDR1 is GTSNPN and CDR2 is SVGIG (reference sequence). V lost 4 bases to trimming and J lost 9 bases, with 19 bases between them. The CDR3 spans 15 residues. CDR3 nucleotide sequence: TGTGCCTGGAAAACCGACAGTACGCCCATTTCACCCCTCCACTTT. Its translation is CAWKTDSTPISPLHF. The complete variable domain, with remaining parts taken from reference TRBV30 and TRBJ1-6, reads SQTIHQWPATLVQPVGSPLSLECTVEGTSNPNLYWYRQAAGRGLQLLFYSVGIGQISSEVPQNLSASRPQDRQFILSSKKLLLSDSGFYLCAWKTDSTPISPLHFGNGTRLTVT.

This clone was detected only once. The CDR3 spells CASSLEGDPYNEQFF. CDR3 nucleotides: TGCGCCAGCAGCTTGGAGGGGGACCCCTACAATGAGCAGTTCTTC. The gene calls are TRBV5-1 and TRBJ2-1, with TRBD1 as a possible D gene (6 bases). From germline, CDR1 is SGHRS and CDR2 YFSETQ. The CDR3 runs to 15 residues. V dropped 0 bases and J dropped 2 bases, with 9 bases sitting between them.

V and J are TRBV9 and TRBJ2-1; D may be TRBD2 (5 bases). The CDR3 extends over 15 amino acids. Trimming left V 4 bases short and J 3 bases short, with 14 bases between. Germline loops: CDR1 SGDLS, CDR2 YYNGEE. Here the CDR3 DNA reads TGTGCCAGCAGCCCAGGAACTACTAGCTACAATGAGCAGTTCTTC. Its translation is CASSPGTTSYNEQFF.

J is TRBJ2-2 and V is TRBV30; 8 bases map to TRBD2. CDR1 and CDR2 from the germline V gene are GTSNPN and SVGIG (reference sequence). Trimming took 2 bases from V and 5 from J; bases not matched to a gene: 7. The CDR3 sequence is 15 residues long. The CDR3 DNA follows: TGTGCCTGGAGTAAGGGGCGGGAGGTAACCGGGGAGCTGTTTTTT. Residues: CAWSKGREVTGELFF.

This rearrangement joins TRBV15 to TRBJ2-7, with 9 bases lining up with TRBD2. CDR1 is LNHNV and CDR2 is YYDKDF in the germline V gene (reference sequence). Unmatched junction bases numbered 1, after V lost 0 bases and J lost 1 base. CDR3 length: 15 residues. The CDR3 DNA reads TGTGCCACCAGCAGAGAGGCGGGAGGGTCCTACGAGCAGTACTTC. Protein product: CATSREAGGSYEQYF.

V usage is TRBV4-1 and J usage is TRBJ1-5; D remains ambiguous. V lost 3 bases and J 6 bases, leaving 15 bases between the germline ends. This CDR3 comprises 15 residues. Germline V CDR1 and CDR2: MGHRA, YSYEKL. The CDR3 sequence is CASSQTGREGQPQHF. The DNA of the CDR3 is TGCGCCAGCAGCCAGACCGGACGGGAGGGTCAGCCCCAGCATTTT.

This CDR3 is CASSFGLAGGNEQFF. As DNA, the CDR3 is TGTGCCAGCAGCTTCGGGCTAGCGGGGGGGAATGAGCAGTTCTTC. The chain links TRBV5-8 to TRBJ2-1; the match to TRBD2 covers 12 bases. The CDR3 has 15 amino acids. Unmatched junction bases numbered 4, after V lost 2 bases and J lost 7 bases. CDR1 is SGHTS, CDR2 YDEGEE, per germline.

With respect to this clone: One junction end disagrees with the germline gene, perhaps due to a read error. CDR3 loop: CASSLGAKEKLFF. The CDR3 DNA is TGTGCCAGCAGCTTGGGGGCTAAGGAAAAACTGTTTTTT. The V and J genes are TRBV5-6 and TRBJ1-4, with D unclear. The germline CDR1 and CDR2 sequences are SGHDT and YYEEEE. The CDR3 covers 13 residues.

The CDR3 here is CASGPGLVGNEQYF. The DNA of the CDR3 is TGTGCCAGCGGCCCGGGACTAGTGGGGAACGAGCAGTACTTC. The rearrangement joins TRBV6-1 to TRBJ2-7, with TRBD2 matching over 8 bases. The CDR3 is made up of 14 amino acids. CDR1 is MNHNS and CDR2 is SASEGT in the germline V gene. Trimming removed 8 bases from V and 5 bases from J; junction bases left unmatched: 11.

The chain employs TRBV6-5 and TRBJ2-7, with a tentative D call TRBD1 (6 bases). The V end lost 5 bases, the J end lost 3 bases, and 14 bases lay between the germline ends. The CDR3 is 14 residues long. Per germline, CDR1 MNHEY and CDR2 SVGAGI. Written as DNA, the CDR3 is TGTGCCAGCAGTGGGGGACACCAATTCTACGAGCAGTACTTC. As protein: CASSGGHQFYEQYF.